Listed here are 27 T cell receptor beta chains from one sample, sequenced in a study of blood T cell repertoires in COVID-19. The data were produced by immunoSEQ multiplex PCR, yet TCRdb's version contains in-frame clones alone and is incomplete. The data contain 180,000 or so clones, 70% to 90% of them seen just once; the ten biggest clones take up approximately 0.8%. The sample taken for sequencing was PBMCs or T cells enriched from blood (not recorded which). These receptors were obtained from a woman aged 18-35 years who had recovered from COVID-19.

V gene TRBV28 combines with J gene TRBJ2-1, with D perhaps TRBD2 (6 bases). V was pared by 3 bases and J by 9 bases, with 15 bases between. In germline, CDR1 is MDHEN, CDR2 SYDVKM. The CDR3 contains 14 residues. The CDR3 here is CASSLTRSSTEQFF. The CDR3 DNA follows: TGTGCCAGCAGTTTGACTAGATCCTCCACTGAGCAGTTCTTC.

The chain couples TRBV28 to TRBJ2-7, with TRBD2 matching over 10 bases. CDR3 length: 16 residues. Per germline, CDR1 MDHEN and CDR2 SYDVKM. The V gene end was trimmed by 5 bases and the J gene end by 2 bases; junction bases not matched to a gene: 9. CDR3 sequence: CASSGPSSGSPYEQYF. CDR3 DNA: TGTGCCAGCAGTGGGCCTTCTAGCGGGAGTCCCTACGAGCAGTACTTC. Complete variable domain (other parts from reference TRBV28 and TRBJ2-7): DVKVTQSSRYLVKRTGEKVFLECVQDMDHENMFWYRQDPGLGLRLIYFSYDVKMKEKGDIPEGYSVSREKKERFSLILESASTNQTSMYLCASSGPSSGSPYEQYFGPGTRLTVT.

The V gene is TRBV6-2 or TRBV6-3, the J gene TRBJ1-2, with no clear D. Germline values: CDR1 MNHEY, CDR2 SVGEGT. V was trimmed by 5 bases and J by 0 bases, leaving 16 bases between them. The CDR3 sequence is 16 residues long. CDR3 loop: CASSPLGELTNYGYTF. In DNA, the CDR3 is TGTGCCAGCAGTCCCTTGGGCGAATTGACTAACTATGGCTACACCTTC.

The rearrangement links TRBV9 to TRBJ2-1, with unresolved D. Between the trimmed V and J ends, which lost 4 bases and 1 base, there was a span of 12 bases. This CDR3 contains 15 residues. The V gene's germline CDR1 is SGDLS and CDR2 YYNGEE. The CDR3 nucleotides read TGTGCCAGCAGCCCTAGAGTGGTGTCCTACAATGAGCAGTTCTTC. Translation: CASSPRVVSYNEQFF.

The chain carries TRBV15 and TRBJ2-1, with 7 bases lining up with TRBD2. Germline V lookup: CDR1 LNHNV, CDR2 YYDKDF (reference sequence). After removal of 1 base from V and 5 bases from J, the junction contained 2 bases not matched to a gene. CDR3 length equals 14 residues. The CDR3 nucleotides read TGTGCCACCAGCAGAGGGACTAGGAACAATGAGCAGTTCTTC. Amino acid sequence: CATSRGTRNNEQFF.

The gene calls are TRBV6-2 or TRBV6-3 and TRBJ2-1; no firm D call. Germline CDR1 is MNHEY and CDR2 is SVGEGT. This CDR3 has 13 amino acids. Trimming removed 0 bases from V and 7 bases from J, with 7 bases in between. For the CDR3, the DNA is TGTGCCAGCAGTTACTCGAGCTGGAATGAGCAGTTCTTC. Encoded protein: CASSYSSWNEQFF.

The chain joins TRBV4-2 to TRBJ2-1; 8 nucleotides line up with TRBD2. The trim removed 2 bases at V and 7 bases at J, leaving 10 bases unmatched. The CDR3 is 16 residues long. The V gene's germline CDR1 is LGHNA and CDR2 YNFKEQ. The DNA of the CDR3 is TGTGCCAGCAGCCAACGAACGACTAGCGATGGGAATGAGCAGTTCTTC. Translated: CASSQRTTSDGNEQFF.

J is TRBJ2-1 and V is TRBV28; 11 bases fit TRBD2. Germline V CDR1 and CDR2: MDHEN, SYDVKM. J lost 5 bases, V lost 6 bases, and 6 bases had no gene match. The CDR3 sequence is 15 residues long. CDR3 bases: TGTGCCAGCAGGGGTGGGACTAGCGGTCACAATGAGCAGTTCTTC. It specifies CASRGGTSGHNEQFF.

This clone was observed once. J is TRBJ1-6 and V is TRBV14, with TRBD1 as a possible D gene (5 bases). Looked up from germline, CDR1 is SGHDN and CDR2 is FVKESK. Trimming took 0 bases from V and 10 from J, leaving 16 bases between them. This CDR3 comprises 16 residues. The CDR3 region has the DNA TGTGCCAGCAGCCAAGACCGGGGGGTTGTTTACTCACCCCTCCACTTT. As protein: CASSQDRGVVYSPLHF.

This chain connects TRBV10-3 to TRBJ2-1, with D possibly TRBD1 on 6 matching bases. The CDR3 is made up of 13 amino acids. Germline V lookup: CDR1 ENHRY, CDR2 SYGVKD. Written as DNA, the CDR3 is TGTGCACTCAGGGGTAACTCCTACAATGAGCAGTTCTTC. Encoded protein: CALRGNSYNEQFF.

The J gene is TRBJ2-3, the V gene TRBV5-6, with D possibly matching TRBD2 (6 bases). V lost 3 bases and J 14 bases, leaving 19 bases between the germline ends. This CDR3 is built from 13 residues. CDR1 SGHDT and CDR2 YYEEEE come from the germline V gene. The CDR3 DNA follows: TGTGCCAGCAGCTCATCAGGTTGGGGGGTTCGGTATTTT. Encoded protein: CASSSSGWGVRYF.

The chain is built from TRBV27 and TRBJ1-6; no definite D call. The germline gives CDR1 MNHEY, CDR2 SMNVEV (reference sequence). V shed 5 bases and J shed 5 bases, with 10 bases lying between them. CDR3 size: 14 residues. CDR3 residues: CASSIRRNNSPLHF. In nucleotides, the CDR3 is TGTGCCAGCAGTATCAGGAGGAATAATTCACCCCTCCACTTT.

The chain carries TRBV28 and TRBJ1-4; D is possibly TRBD1 (6 bases). Per the germline V gene, CDR1 is MDHEN and CDR2 is SYDVKM. This CDR3 has 13 amino acids. Trimming left V 8 bases short and J 6 bases short, with 13 bases between. The CDR3 DNA reads as TGTGCCAGCGCTGACAGGTTAGATGAAAAACTGTTTTTT. It codes for CASADRLDEKLFF.

The chain uses TRBV9 and TRBJ1-6; weak D call: TRBD1 (6 bases). V lost 3 bases to trimming and J lost 1 base, with 11 bases between them. Germline assignment: CDR1 SGDLS and CDR2 YYNGEE. This CDR3 comprises 16 residues. CDR3 DNA: TGTGCCAGCAGCGAGGGACAAGGATCCTATAATTCACCCCTCCACTTT. This gives the protein CASSEGQGSYNSPLHF.

The chain links TRBV19 to TRBJ1-1, with D possibly being TRBD1 (6 bases). The CDR3 is 11 amino acids. V lost 7 bases and J 7 bases, leaving 10 bases between the germline ends. Germline V gene sequence: CDR1 LNHDA, CDR2 SQIVND (reference sequence). Here the CDR3 DNA reads TGTGCCAGTAACAGGGTTGGTGAAGCTTTCTTT. Translating gives CASNRVGEAFF.

The V and J genes are TRBV28 and TRBJ2-7, with D maybe TRBD1 (6 bases). Germline V gene data show CDR1 as MDHEN and CDR2 as SYDVKM. The CDR3 runs to 13 residues. Deletions cut 8 bases from V and 2 bases from J, with 13 bases between. The CDR3 DNA reads TGTGCCAGCCGCAGGGGTTTCCCCTACGAGCAGTACTTC. This translates into CASRRGFPYEQYF. The full variable domain, with the rest looked up from reference TRBV28 and TRBJ2-7, is DVKVTQSSRYLVKRTGEKVFLECVQDMDHENMFWYRQDPGLGLRLIYFSYDVKMKEKGDIPEGYSVSREKKERFSLILESASTNQTSMYLCASRRGFPYEQYFGPGTRLTVT.

This clone was seen only once. The chain combines TRBV5-4 with TRBJ1-3, with 8 bases that match TRBD1. Trimming took 3 bases from V and 8 from J; bases not matched to a gene: 10. Germline V gene data show CDR1 as SGHNT and CDR2 as YYREEE (reference sequence). The CDR3 spans 15 residues. In DNA form, the CDR3 reads TGTGCCAGCAGCTCTGACAGGGGAAATCTGGACACCATATATTTT. Translation gives CASSSDRGNLDTIYF.

In this sample, this clone is medium-sized. This sequence joins TRBV11-2 and TRBJ2-7; TRBD2 is a possible D gene (6 bases). The CDR3 has 14 residues. Per the germline V gene, CDR1 is SGHAT and CDR2 is FQNNGV. Deletions cut 3 bases from V and 4 bases from J, with 13 bases between. CDR3 coding DNA: TGTGCCAGCAGCTTGAGGAGGGTAAGGTACGAGCAGTACTTC. Protein sequence: CASSLRRVRYEQYF.

The J gene is TRBJ1-1, the V gene TRBV5-6, with D tentatively TRBD1 (5 bases). V lost 0 bases, J lost 14 bases, and 17 bases lay in between. The CDR3 has 13 amino acids. CDR1 and CDR2 (germline): SGHDT, YYEEEE. The CDR3 loop is CASSLGLSRGRFF. The CDR3 DNA sequence: TGTGCCAGCAGCTTGGGCCTCTCTCGGGGGAGGTTCTTT.

The chain links TRBV7-6 to TRBJ2-1; TRBD2 aligns across 16 bases. V gave up 4 bases and J gave up 9 bases; unmatched junction bases: 9. Germline V CDR1 and CDR2: SGHVS, FNYEAQ. The CDR3 is 17 amino acids. The CDR3 nucleotides read TGTGCCAGCAGCTCGTTCCCGGGACTAGCGGGAGGGAGTGAGCAGTTCTTC. Translated: CASSSFPGLAGGSEQFF.

This chain uses TRBV12-3 or TRBV12-4 with TRBJ1-2; weak D call: TRBD1 (5 bases). Between the trimmed V and J ends, which lost 6 bases and 6 bases, there was a span of 14 bases. The CDR3 length is 13 residues. DNA of the CDR3: TGTGCCAGCAGGTCGGGACTGACAGATGGCTACACCTTC. It is translated as CASRSGLTDGYTF.

The chain links TRBV2 to TRBJ1-3; TRBD1 matches 7 bases. Germline CDR1 reads SNHLY; CDR2 reads FYNNEI. The CDR3 runs 15 residues. The J segment lost 1 base and the V segment lost 4 bases, leaving 4 bases of the junction unmatched. As DNA, the CDR3 is TGTGCCAGCAGTGTAGGGACAGCTTCTGGAAACACCATATATTTT. Amino acid sequence: CASSVGTASGNTIYF.

The chain joins TRBV5-4 to TRBJ2-5; D remains unclear. Germline loops: CDR1 SGHNT, CDR2 YYREEE (reference sequence). V was trimmed by 4 bases and J by 0 bases, leaving 13 bases between them. The CDR3 is made up of 15 amino acids. This CDR3 is CASSDTMRNQETQYF. The CDR3 nucleotides read TGTGCCAGCAGCGATACGATGCGGAACCAAGAGACCCAGTACTTC. The variable domain in full, with the rest retrieved from reference TRBV5-4 and TRBJ2-5, is ETGVTQSPTHLIKTRGQQVTLRCSSQSGHNTVSWYQQALGQGPQFIFQYYREEENGRGNFPPRFSGLQFPNYSSELNVNALELDDSALYLCASSDTMRNQETQYFGPGTRLLVL.

The V gene is TRBV19, the J gene TRBJ1-1; no definite D call. Germline CDR1 reads LNHDA; CDR2 reads SQIVND (reference sequence). Trimming stripped 7 bases from V and 5 bases from J, with 17 bases between. There are 14 residues in the CDR3. The CDR3 DNA reads TGTGCCAGTAATCCGGGAGAGTTTTGGACTGAAGCTTTCTTT. This codes for CASNPGEFWTEAFF.

The rearrangement joins TRBV7-9 to TRBJ1-6, with D uncertain. Trimming left V 1 base short and J 9 bases short, with 13 bases between. Germline V gives CDR1 SEHNR, CDR2 FQNEAQ (reference sequence). This CDR3 has 15 residues. The CDR3: CASSLVGSGGSPLHF. Written as DNA, the CDR3 is TGTGCCAGCAGCTTAGTCGGGAGCGGAGGTTCACCCCTCCACTTT.

The chain combines TRBV4-1 with TRBJ2-1; 9 bases agree with TRBD2. The CDR3 has 17 residues. Germline CDR1 reads MGHRA; CDR2 reads YSYEKL. V lost 2 bases, J lost 4 bases, and 9 bases stayed unmatched. Written as DNA, the CDR3 is TGCGCCAGCAGCCAAAATTTTGGGCTAGCGGGGTACAATGAGCAGTTCTTC. It translates to CASSQNFGLAGYNEQFF.

Only one count was recorded for this clone. This chain joins TRBV5-6 and TRBJ2-7, with unresolved D. Germline CDR1 and CDR2: SGHDT and YYEEEE. The CDR3 runs 15 residues. Trimming removed 5 bases at V and 2 bases at J, with 17 bases between. The CDR3 is CASRMNGGSTYEQYF. The CDR3 bases are TGTGCCAGCAGAATGAACGGCGGATCGACCTACGAGCAGTACTTC. Variable domain in full (rest from reference TRBV5-6 and TRBJ2-7): DAGVTQSPTHLIKTRGQQVTLRCSPKSGHDTVSWYQQALGQGPQFIFQYYEEEERQRGNFPDRFSGHQFPNYSSELNVNALLLGDSALYLCASRMNGGSTYEQYFGPGTRLTVT.